The sequence of this TCR beta chain was determined in a study of blood T cell repertoires in COVID-19. V lost 0 bases and J 7 bases, leaving 15 bases between the germline ends. There are 14 residues in the CDR3. Germline V CDR1 and CDR2: GTSNPN, SVGIG (reference sequence). The table came from immunoSEQ multiplex PCR; TCRdb's copy has only in-frame clones and leaves some out. The sample shows roughly 200,000 clones, 87% of them seen only once. This TCR came from a woman aged 18-29 years who had recovered from COVID-19. This chain connects TRBV30 to TRBJ1-2; unclear D gene. The specimen sequenced was peripheral blood. The CDR3 protein is CAWSVHSGSFGYTF. DNA of the CDR3: TGTGCCTGGAGTGTACATAGCGGCTCCTTTGGCTACACCTTC.